The TCR beta chain under discussion was sequenced for a study of cytotoxic CD8 clonotypes in ibrutinib-treated CLL. About the study: Patients gave response samples after a median roughly 11 months of treatment, range 6 to 36. Whole-study results and caveats: Baseline levels of clonality went above those of age-matched healthy donors and moved with circulating CD8+ T-cell counts. Contraction or stability on treatment was seen for public clonotypes, which were uncommon.

The CDR3 contains 14 residues. The V gene's germline CDR1 is SEHNR and CDR2 FQNEAQ (reference sequence). The V end was cut by 3 bases, the J end by 6 bases, with 11 bases between. On this clone itself: What it binds is not known.

Targeted sequencing depth ranged from 1 in 200,000 to 1 in 1 million T cells. Repertoires were generated with immunoSEQ multiplex PCR, while TCRdb's copy carries only in-frame clones and drops some. This sample has some 200,000 clones; 55% to 85% occur once, and the top ten carry roughly 13%. Sequencing used PBMCs, obtained after 24 months of ibrutinib treatment. The sequence was collected from a human donor with chronic lymphocytic leukemia. The chain links TRBV7-9 to TRBJ2-2, with a weak D call TRBD2 (6 bases). For the CDR3, the DNA is TGTGCCAGCAGCTTGCGGGATGTAGCCGGGGAGCTGTTTTTT. As protein: CASSLRDVAGELFF.